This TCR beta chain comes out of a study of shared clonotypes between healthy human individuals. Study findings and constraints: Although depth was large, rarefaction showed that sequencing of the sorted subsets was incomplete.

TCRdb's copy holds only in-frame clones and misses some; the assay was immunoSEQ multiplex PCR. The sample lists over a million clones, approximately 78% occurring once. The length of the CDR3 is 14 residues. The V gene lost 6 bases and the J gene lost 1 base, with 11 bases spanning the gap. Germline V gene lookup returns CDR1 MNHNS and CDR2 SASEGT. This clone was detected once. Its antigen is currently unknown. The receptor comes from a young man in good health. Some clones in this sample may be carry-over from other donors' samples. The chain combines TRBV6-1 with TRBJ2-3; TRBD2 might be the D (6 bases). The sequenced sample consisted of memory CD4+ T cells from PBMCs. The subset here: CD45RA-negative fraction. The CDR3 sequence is CASSGRKGTDTQYF. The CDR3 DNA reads TGTGCCAGCAGCGGGAGAAAGGGCACAGATACGCAGTATTTT.